The clone carrying this T cell receptor (beta chain) was counted at least ten times. Library preparation (for TCRbeta) was performed with unique molecular identifiers. MiXCR, run by TCRdb on the PCR reads, gives a single entry per CDR3 protein. The profile shows over 150,000 distinct CDR3 sequences, approximately 6.6% of them singletons. Deletions cut 6 bases from V and 0 bases from J, with 12 bases between. Germline CDR1 SGHVS, CDR2 FQNEAQ. The CDR3 covers 15 residues. This entry belongs to a study of T-cell reconstitution after alpha-beta-depleted transplantation in children. The chain recombines TRBV7-8 with TRBJ2-1; D is perhaps TRBD2 (5 bases). This clonotype originated in a human donor who donated a stem cell graft to a child with Wiskott-Aldrich syndrome. The material sequenced was PBMCs from the stem cell graft donor, taken from the stem cell graft. The CDR3 reads CASSWRGSSYNEQFF. For the CDR3, the DNA is TGTGCCAGCAGTTGGCGAGGGAGCTCCTACAATGAGCAGTTCTTC.